This note documents a single T cell receptor beta chain sequence. This clone was seen only once. No antigen is known for it. The sample holds no much larger clone one base away, and base qualities are not on file. The library was built by means of the immunoSEQ multiplex PCR assay. For the multiplex PCR, a mixture combining 60 forward primers for TCR Vbeta segments and 13 reverse primers for TCR Jbeta segments was used. A multiplex PCR assay on genomic DNA amplified the CDR3 region of rearranged TCR beta genes. The Illumina HiSeq System was used to sequence the amplified TCR beta libraries as 87-base-pair reads. As for how the authors treated the data: In a later analysis, 70 million to 95 million unique TCR beta chains were counted across the roughly 670 repertoires, and roughly 9.9 million of these chains were shared by at least two donors. A nearest-neighbor algorithm error-corrected the raw reads and collapsed the reads into unique sequences, merging closely related sequences to remove PCR and sequencing errors. To assign V, D and J gene segments, CDR3 sequences were aligned to IMGT reference sequences. For a sequence to be retained, a match of at least six nucleotides was required to both a V gene segment and a J gene segment. Rearrangements were classified as productive when the CDR3 lacked stop codons and remained in frame with V and J, and all other rearrangements were classified as non-productive. Following IMGT convention, CDR3 was defined as the stretch from the second conserved V-encoded cysteine up to the conserved J-encoded phenylalanine. The earlier analysis of a few hundred of the donors excluded sequences that lacked an unambiguous match to a single V gene segment. In an earlier analysis of several hundred of the donors, a V segment was called functional when productive rearrangements were above 56.7%, and segregating when the standard deviation between donors exceeded 5%. A statistical classification framework was built for diagnosing cytomegalovirus status from the catalog of TCR beta chain sequences. In a later analysis, TCR nucleotide sequences were compared against IMGT/GENE-DB human TR gene sequences so that V and J genes could be assigned. In a later analysis, CDR3 sequences and most-parsimonious VDJ recombination scenarios were assigned using the TCRdist pipeline. In a later analysis, every TCR beta chain was defined by the combination of its CDR3 amino acid sequence and its V-gene family, and reads without a unique V-gene family were dropped. To address suspected cross-contamination and a sequencing artifact, a later analysis removed around 590 highly shared, low-generation-probability nucleotide sequences. For each public chain, a later analysis derived a clonal expansion index from normalized ranks of inferred template counts within each repertoire. Generation probabilities in a later analysis came from a VDJ recombination model fitted to out-of-frame rearrangements, and those results were checked against IGoR. A later analysis scored TCR-TCR, TCR-HLA and TCR-CMV co-occurrence with hypergeometric tests, applying a repertoire-size bias correction to TCR pairs. A later analysis estimated false discovery rates by permuting HLA or CMV assignments 20 times. A later analysis grouped co-occurring TCRs with DBSCAN, adding TCRdist sequence similarity when clustering within HLA-allele-positive subsets. Repertoires with fewer than 30,000 or more than 120,000 public chains, plus five repertoires with anomalous nucleotide sharing, were excluded from co-occurrence clustering. TCRdb took over this immuneACCESS table, retaining in-frame rearrangements with V and J assigned. Such tables are incomplete; in checked studies, under half of the missing clones stem from an unresolved V gene, and the remainder is unexplained. For V, J and clone size, that table is used; D and trimming come from the DNA. The sample profile shows tens of thousands of clones; around 64% of them were found once. The ten largest account for roughly 22% of the sample.

These data come from a study of cytomegalovirus exposure and HLA in healthy donors listed by TCRdb under 2017. A note on the overall study: In an earlier analysis of around 540 of the donors, 250 to 300 Gb of sequence data and approximately 100 million unique TCR beta sequences from about 179 million T cells were reported. The number of donors typed differed by locus, with 629-630 for A, B, C, DRB1 and DQB1, more than 500 for DQA1, 606 for DPA1, and 400 to 490 for DPB1. Both class I and class II loci were covered by HLA typing, at four-digit resolution. Roughly five DR-DQ haplotypes were handled as single units for association and clustering, since linkage in the cohort was strong. In addition to the first cohort of 666 subjects, a separate validation cohort of 120 different subjects was used. Alongside the repertoire data, information on donor age, sex, ethnicity and CMV serostatus was compiled. An earlier analysis of more than 450 of the donors used high-throughput TCR beta sequencing to judge whether each TCR beta V gene segment behaved as functional or pseudogenic. An early release that covered some 630 HLA-typed donors contained approximately 300 gigabases of sequencing data and roughly 84 million unique TCR sequences. The later analysis used no new phenotypic data to find candidate immune exposures, relying instead on TCR beta sequences and their occurrence across donors. The genetic ancestry cluster associated with self-reported Caucasian donors included around 76% of the roughly 400 genotyped donors. A later genetic analysis took genome-wide SNP genotypes for 398 of the 666 donors and used that subset as a discovery cohort. Across about 370 genotyped donors of the cohort, an average of approximately 240,000 unique TCR beta nucleotide sequences per donor were sequenced, and approximately 19% of those sequences were non-productive. The aim of the study was to test whether cataloging public T cell receptors could identify signatures of past pathogen exposure. Using immunosequencing, the study profiled T cell repertoires from 500 to 800 subjects and related those repertoires to cytomegalovirus serostatus. Every repertoire in the discovery cohort had been generated on one and the same sequencing platform. The study combined high-throughput TCR immunosequencing, statistical association of individual TCRs with disease status, and machine learning to predict cytomegalovirus infection status. A later analysis re-analyzed previously published TCR beta repertoires from 550 to 700 donors and added high-resolution HLA genotyping to study TCR occurrence patterns. Summary of the overall study and its limitations: Some 15 rarely observed V segments, including chromosome 9 orphons, were excluded from the earlier analysis of approximately 600 of the donors because counts were too low. In an earlier analysis of some 500 of the donors, most TCR beta V segments were observed in productive rearrangements about 87% or about 30% of the time, broadly matching IMGT annotations. In vitro tests confirmed that a few of the cytomegalovirus-associated TCR beta chains recognize cytomegalovirus antigens. Correlated functional status among segregating V segments might reflect linkage disequilibrium, but an unknown experimental factor could not be ruled out. Strong co-occurrence of HLA alleles, especially DR and DQ, made assigning TCR associations to individual alleles difficult. In this cohort, only TCR beta chains were sequenced, and detectable features were limited by the absence of alpha or paired-chain data. According to the authors, the approach could potentially be generalized to other disease states and immunological phenotypes. The classifier was reported to diagnose cytomegalovirus status with high specificity and sensitivity in both the original and validation cohorts. The 87-base-pair reads could not distinguish some IMGT-functional V segments, including TRBV6-2 and TRBV6-3, so those segments were excluded. A further reported finding was that TCR beta sequences accurately predicted the HLA-A and HLA-B alleles for most subjects in the first cohort. In a later analysis, HLA-associated TCR beta chains showed more clonal expansion and lower generation probabilities than non-associated chains that were equally common. In a later analysis, most CMV-associated TCR beta chains were found to appear HLA-restricted, with HLA associations seemingly driven largely by CMV exposure. A total of roughly 160 TCR beta chains were listed by the study as associated with cytomegalovirus. Across donors, most TCR sequences were observed very rarely, whereas some public TCRs were present in many individuals. Because some donors lacked HLA typing at each locus, the association tests relied only on the typed subset. In a later analysis, TCR association rates were found to vary across HLA loci, with the most associated TCRs seen for DRB1 alleles and the fewest for HLA-C alleles. The presence/absence analyses assumed that sequencing depth was roughly uniform across donors, and that assumption may not be true. According to a later analysis, parvovirus B19, influenza, CMV and Epstein-Barr virus appeared linked to several top co-occurrence clusters. In a later genetic analysis, fewer N-insertions in productive TCRs were reported among donors in an Asian-associated ancestry cluster than the roughly 700-donor mean. In a later analysis, 15,000 to 20,000 TCR beta sequences were associated with specific HLA alleles at a false discovery rate of 0.05. The only immune exposure information available for the cohort was CMV serostatus. A later genetic analysis associated a missense DCLRE1C variant with V-gene and J-gene trimming of TCR beta chains, and an independent cohort replicated the association. The sequencing pipeline was judged likely to have produced a cluster of highly shared sequence variants as a technical artifact.

The CDR3, cysteine through phenylalanine, is 16 amino acids long. The sequence is cut down to CDR3 DNA, 48 bases in frame from base 1. Via the germline V gene, CDR1 is SGHRS and CDR2 YFSETQ. V was cut back by 3 bases and J by 5 bases, leaving a gap of 20 bases between them. The cohort comprised approximately 700 healthy bone marrow donors. At the time of sampling, every cohort member was nominally healthy, though immune exposures that went unrecorded were likely present. The donor was CMV seropositive and was included in the group of around 300 seropositive cohort members. A peripheral blood sample was collected from each donor, and TCR beta sequencing was performed on peripheral blood mononuclear cells. Genomic DNA was extracted from the blood cell samples with the Qiagen DNeasy Blood Extraction Kit.

This chain joins TRBV5-1 to TRBJ2-5; 8 matching bases give a weak D call of TRBD1. This TCR was recovered from a man aged 40-55 years in good health and CMV-seropositive. What was sequenced was PBMCs. The sequence in DNA is TGCGCCAGCAGCTATAGGCAGGGGGCGCGGGAGGAGACCCAGTACTTC. This sequence encodes CASSYRQGAREETQYF.